This record looks at one T cell receptor (beta chain) sequence and its context. This clonotype was seen a handful of times. Its antigen is unknown. There are no base qualities to consult, and no much larger clone falls within one base. The donors were 40 or so Caucasian individuals from Russia, aged roughly 6 to 90 years, who were systemically healthy. Ten milliliters of peripheral blood were drawn from each donor into EDTA-treated Vacutainer tubes. PBMCs were isolated by Ficoll-Paque density-gradient centrifugation, with at least 6 million obtained per sample. Trizol reagent was used to extract total RNA from PBMCs, with at least 5.5 micrograms per sample. The percentages of naive CD45RAhigh/CD27high T cells were determined by flow cytometry on a PBMC aliquot from every donor. In the germline V gene, CDR1 corresponds to MNHEY and CDR2 to SVGEGT. Cut back by 10 bases and 5 bases, the V and J ends lie 21 bases apart. The CDR3 runs 15 amino acids, cysteine and phenylalanine included. The entry retains the CDR3 DNA only, 45 bases that are in frame from base 1.

This sample is drawn from a study of blood T cells in healthy people across ages (dated by TCRdb to the mid-2010s). Background for the entire study: In model experiments, template switching captured roughly one uniquely barcoded TCR beta cDNA molecule for every two T cells. Two additional independent replicas of 1 million unique cDNA reads from the same blood draw were analyzed for two donors (one aged 18 to 29 and one aged 80 or older). The study measured age-related changes in TCR beta repertoire diversity using deep sequencing normalized with unique cDNA molecular identifiers. Donors of different ages were randomly distributed across sequencing lanes to avoid experimental bias. Four age groups were formed from the donors: young (average 16 years), middle-aged (approximately 40), aged (roughly 59) and long-lived (around 80). On the study overall, not on this receptor specifically: As age increased, observed TCR beta diversity per million T cells dropped in a roughly linear way, and a significant reduction was already evident by age approximately 40. Conclusive comparison of naive and antigen-experienced compartments was prevented by the profiling of bulk unsorted PBMCs. Donor CMV infection status was unknown, potentially confounding age-related changes in expanded clonotypes. Estimates of total diversity based on one million sequenced T cells were considered lower bounds and underestimates. Compared with the aged group, more naive CD4+ T cells, fewer expanded clones and increased TCR diversity were shown by the long-lived group, suggesting age selection. A strong correlation was found between observed TCR beta diversity and the percentage of naive T cells measured by flow cytometry.

Receptor amplification or capture employed 5' RACE. TCRdb names Illumina HiSeq 2500 as the instrument used. A second PCR of 7 to 11 cycles was performed with a sample-barcoded 5' primer and a J-beta primer mix. Each TCR beta cDNA molecule received a unique molecular identifier from a template-switch 5' adaptor carrying 12 random nucleotides. Each sample yielded at least 2.5 million CDR3-containing paired-end reads. First-strand cDNA was synthesized from all RNA with the Mint cDNA synthesis kit, primed by a TRBC-specific oligonucleotide. Following uracil-DNA glycosylase treatment, a first 18-cycle PCR with universal primers M1SS and BC2_uni_R was performed on all cDNA. The study's own analysis went as follows. Normalization of each sample was performed by random selection of 1 million high-quality reads, each carrying a distinct molecular identifier. Reads with shared molecular identifiers were discarded instead of being binned into consensus sequences. MiTCR, with a Q25 quality threshold and the strictest error-elimination algorithm, was used for CDR3 identification, clonotype clustering and error correction. Lower-bound total TCR beta diversity was estimated with a nonparametric unseen species model using Euler transformation. The public reads were quality trimmed at Q25 with fastp and then assembled into clones with MiXCR by TCRdb, keeping productive beta chains. One record per CDR3 amino acid sequence lists the most common genes and DNA. The V and J calls follow TCRdb's processing rather than the paper's. The sample data list 550,000 to 750,000 distinct CDR3 sequences, and around a fifth of these were observed just once. Jointly, the top ten make up 3.5% to 4% of the sample.

Input material: blood. The TCR was taken from a man between 65 and 85 years old in good health. Recombination linked TRBV6-2 or TRBV6-3 to TRBJ2-1, and perhaps TRBD2 as D gene, on 6 matching bases. The DNA reads TGTGCCACCAAATCTAGTGGGAGGTCCCACAATGAGCAGTTCTTC. Translated, it gives CATKSSGRSHNEQFF.